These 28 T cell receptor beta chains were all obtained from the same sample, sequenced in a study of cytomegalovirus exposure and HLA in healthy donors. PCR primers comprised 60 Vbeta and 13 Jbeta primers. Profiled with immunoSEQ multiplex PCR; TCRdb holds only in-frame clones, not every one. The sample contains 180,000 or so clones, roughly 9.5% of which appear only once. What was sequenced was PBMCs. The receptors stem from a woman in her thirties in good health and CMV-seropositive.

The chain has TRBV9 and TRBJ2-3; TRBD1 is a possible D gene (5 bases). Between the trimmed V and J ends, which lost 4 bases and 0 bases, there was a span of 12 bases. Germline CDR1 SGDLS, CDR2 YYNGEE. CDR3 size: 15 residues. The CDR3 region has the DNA TGTGCCAGCAGCCCAGTGGGGCCCAGCACAGATACGCAGTATTTT. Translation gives CASSPVGPSTDTQYF.

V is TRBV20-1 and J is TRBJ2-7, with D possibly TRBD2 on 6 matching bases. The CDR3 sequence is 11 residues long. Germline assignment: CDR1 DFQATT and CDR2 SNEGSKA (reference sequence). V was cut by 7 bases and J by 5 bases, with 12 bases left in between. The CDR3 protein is CSVEGSHEQYF. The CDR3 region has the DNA TGCAGTGTGGAGGGAAGCCACGAGCAGTACTTC.

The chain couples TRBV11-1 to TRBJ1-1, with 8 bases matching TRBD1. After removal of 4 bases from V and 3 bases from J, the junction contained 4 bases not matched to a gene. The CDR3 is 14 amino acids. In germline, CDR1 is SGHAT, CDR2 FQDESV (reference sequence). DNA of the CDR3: TGTGCCAGCAGCTACAGGGGGACGTACACTGAAGCTTTCTTT. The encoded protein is CASSYRGTYTEAFF.

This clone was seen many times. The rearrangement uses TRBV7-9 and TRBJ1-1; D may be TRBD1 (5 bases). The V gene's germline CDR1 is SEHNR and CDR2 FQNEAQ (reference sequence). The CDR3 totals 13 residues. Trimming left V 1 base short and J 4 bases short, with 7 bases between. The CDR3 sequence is CASSLDRTTEAFF. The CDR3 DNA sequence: TGTGCCAGCAGCTTAGACAGGACCACTGAAGCTTTCTTT.

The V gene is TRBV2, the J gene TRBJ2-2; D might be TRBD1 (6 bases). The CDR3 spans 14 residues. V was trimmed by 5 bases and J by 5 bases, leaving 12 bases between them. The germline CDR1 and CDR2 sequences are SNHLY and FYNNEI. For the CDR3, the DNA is TGTGCCAGCAGTACAGGGCTGAGGACCGGGGAGCTGTTTTTT. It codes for CASSTGLRTGELFF.

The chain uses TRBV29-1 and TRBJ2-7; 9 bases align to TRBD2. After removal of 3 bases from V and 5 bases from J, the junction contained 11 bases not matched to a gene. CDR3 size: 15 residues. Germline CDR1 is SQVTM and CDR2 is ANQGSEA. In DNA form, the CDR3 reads TGCAGCGTTGAGGGGGCGGGAGGGCCTTACCACGAGCAGTACTTC. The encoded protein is CSVEGAGGPYHEQYF.

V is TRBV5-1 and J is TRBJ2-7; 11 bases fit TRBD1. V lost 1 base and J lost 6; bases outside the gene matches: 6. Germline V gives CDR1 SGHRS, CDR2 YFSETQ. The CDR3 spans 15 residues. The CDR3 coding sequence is TGCGCCAGCAGCTTGAGTATGGGACAGGGGGGCGAGCAGTACTTC. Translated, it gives CASSLSMGQGGEQYF.

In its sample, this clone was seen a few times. The CDR3 here is CASSIDRGVSGYTF. The CDR3 bases are TGTGCCAGCAGCATCGACAGGGGGGTCTCTGGCTACACCTTC. This chain connects TRBV7-9 to TRBJ1-2; 9 nucleotides agree with TRBD1. The J segment lost 7 bases and the V segment lost 5 bases, leaving 8 bases of the junction unmatched. This CDR3 is built from 14 residues. The V gene's germline CDR1 is SEHNR and CDR2 FQNEAQ (reference sequence). Looking up the rest from reference TRBV7-9 and TRBJ1-2 gives the full variable domain: DTGVSQNPRHKITKRGQNVTFRCDPISEHNRLYWYRQTLGQGPEFLTYFQNEAQLEKSRLLSDRFSAERPKGSFSTLEIQRTEQGDSAMYLCASSIDRGVSGYTFGSGTRLTVV.

The CDR3 coding sequence is TGTGCCAGCAGCCCGAGGACAGGGTGGGCCACTGAAGCTTTCTTT. Its protein product is CASSPRTGWATEAFF. This sequence joins TRBV13 and TRBJ1-1; 8 nucleotides line up with TRBD1. With V trimmed by 5 bases and J by 4 bases, 9 bases remained unmatched. This CDR3 spans 15 amino acids. From germline, CDR1 is PRHDT and CDR2 FYEKMQ (reference sequence).

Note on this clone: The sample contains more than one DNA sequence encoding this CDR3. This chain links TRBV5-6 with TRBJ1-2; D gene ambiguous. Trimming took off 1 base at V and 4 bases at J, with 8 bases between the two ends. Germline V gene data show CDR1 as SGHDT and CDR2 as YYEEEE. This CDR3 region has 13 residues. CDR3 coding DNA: TGTGCCAGCAGCTTGCGGGGTTCCTATGGCTACACCTTC. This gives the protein CASSLRGSYGYTF.

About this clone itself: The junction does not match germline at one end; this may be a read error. CDR3 protein: CVSSVSSGSNEQYF. The CDR3 region has the DNA TGTGTCAGCAGTGTATCTAGCGGGAGCAATGAGCAGTACTTC. This chain links TRBV6-4 with TRBJ2-7; 10 bases agree with TRBD2. Germline assignment: CDR1 MRHNA and CDR2 SNTAGT. This CDR3 is 14 amino acids long.

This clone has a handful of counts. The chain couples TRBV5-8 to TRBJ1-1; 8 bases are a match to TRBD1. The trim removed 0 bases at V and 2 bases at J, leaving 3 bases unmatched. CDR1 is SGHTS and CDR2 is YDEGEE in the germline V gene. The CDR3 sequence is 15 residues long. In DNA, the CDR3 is TGTGCCAGCAGCTTGGGAACAGGGGGTAACACTGAAGCTTTCTTT. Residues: CASSLGTGGNTEAFF.

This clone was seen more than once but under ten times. This CDR3 reads CASSWDRGHEQYF. CDR3 bases: TGTGCCAGCAGCTGGGACAGGGGACACGAGCAGTACTTC. The chain is built from TRBV6-6 and TRBJ2-7; 10 bases match TRBD1. V shed 6 bases, J shed 5 bases, and the junction held 4 bases outside the gene matches. The length of the CDR3 is 13 residues. CDR1 is MNHNY, CDR2 SVGAGI, per germline (reference sequence).

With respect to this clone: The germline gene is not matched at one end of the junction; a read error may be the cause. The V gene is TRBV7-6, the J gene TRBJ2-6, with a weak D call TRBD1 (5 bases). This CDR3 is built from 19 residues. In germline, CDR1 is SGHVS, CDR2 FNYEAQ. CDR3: CASSLAGRSLSSGANFLTF. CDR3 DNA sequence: TGTGCCAGCAGCTTAGCGGGGCGATCCCTTAGCTCTGGGGCCAACTTCCTGACTTTC.

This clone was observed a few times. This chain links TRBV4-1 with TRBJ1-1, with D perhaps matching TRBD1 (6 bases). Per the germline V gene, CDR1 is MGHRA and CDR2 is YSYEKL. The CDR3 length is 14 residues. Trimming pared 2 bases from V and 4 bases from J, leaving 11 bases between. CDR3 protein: CASSQLDRSTEAFF. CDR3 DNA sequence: TGCGCCAGCAGCCAATTGGACAGAAGCACTGAAGCTTTCTTT.

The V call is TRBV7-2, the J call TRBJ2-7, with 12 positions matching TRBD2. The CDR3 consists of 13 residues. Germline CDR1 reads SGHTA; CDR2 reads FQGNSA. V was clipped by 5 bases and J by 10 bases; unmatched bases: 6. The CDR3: CASSVTSGRPQYF. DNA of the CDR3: TGTGCCAGCAGCGTCACTAGCGGGAGGCCCCAGTACTTC.

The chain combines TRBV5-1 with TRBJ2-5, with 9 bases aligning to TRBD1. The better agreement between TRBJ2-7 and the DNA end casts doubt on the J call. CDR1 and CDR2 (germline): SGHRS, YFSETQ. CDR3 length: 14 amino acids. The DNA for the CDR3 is TGCGCCAGCAGCTTGGGACAGGGGGTGAACGAGCAGTACTTC. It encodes CASSLGQGVNEQYF.

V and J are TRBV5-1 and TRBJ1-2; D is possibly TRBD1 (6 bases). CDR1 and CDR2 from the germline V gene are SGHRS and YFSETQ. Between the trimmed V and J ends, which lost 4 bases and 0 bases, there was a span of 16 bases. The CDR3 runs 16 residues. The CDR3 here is CASSPMGAQANYGYTF. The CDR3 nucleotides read TGCGCCAGCAGCCCTATGGGGGCCCAAGCTAACTATGGCTACACCTTC.

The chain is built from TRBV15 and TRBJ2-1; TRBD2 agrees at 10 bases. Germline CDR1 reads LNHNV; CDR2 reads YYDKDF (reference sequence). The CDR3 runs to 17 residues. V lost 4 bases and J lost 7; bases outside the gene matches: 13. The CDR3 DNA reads TGTGCCACCAGCAACCCGGGGACTAGCGAAAACAGGAATGAGCAGTTCTTC. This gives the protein CATSNPGTSENRNEQFF.

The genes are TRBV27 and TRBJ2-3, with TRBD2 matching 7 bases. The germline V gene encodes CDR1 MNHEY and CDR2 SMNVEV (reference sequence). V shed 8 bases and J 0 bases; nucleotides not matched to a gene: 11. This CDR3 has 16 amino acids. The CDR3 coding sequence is TGTGCCAGCTTCCGGTGGGGTAGCGGGAGCACAGATACGCAGTATTTT. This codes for CASFRWGSGSTDTQYF.

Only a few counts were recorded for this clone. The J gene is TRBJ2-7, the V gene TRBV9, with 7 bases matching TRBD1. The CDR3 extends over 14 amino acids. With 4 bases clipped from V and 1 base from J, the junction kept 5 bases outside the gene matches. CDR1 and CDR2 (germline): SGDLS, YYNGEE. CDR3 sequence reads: CASSLRTGSYEQYF. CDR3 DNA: TGTGCCAGCAGCTTGCGGACAGGTTCCTACGAGCAGTACTTC.

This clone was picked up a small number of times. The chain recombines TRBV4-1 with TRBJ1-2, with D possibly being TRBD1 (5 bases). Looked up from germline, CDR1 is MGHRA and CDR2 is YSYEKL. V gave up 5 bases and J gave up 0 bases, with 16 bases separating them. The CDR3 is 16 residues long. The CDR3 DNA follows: TGCGCCAGCAGCTTAGGAGGACGGGGGGCTAACTATGGCTACACCTTC. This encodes CASSLGGRGANYGYTF.

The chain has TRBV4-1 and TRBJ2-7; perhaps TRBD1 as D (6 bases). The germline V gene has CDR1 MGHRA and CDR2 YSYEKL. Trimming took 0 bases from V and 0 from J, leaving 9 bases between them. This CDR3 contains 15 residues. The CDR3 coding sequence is TGCGCCAGCAGCCAAGAACAGGGTGTCTCCTACGAGCAGTACTTC. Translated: CASSQEQGVSYEQYF.

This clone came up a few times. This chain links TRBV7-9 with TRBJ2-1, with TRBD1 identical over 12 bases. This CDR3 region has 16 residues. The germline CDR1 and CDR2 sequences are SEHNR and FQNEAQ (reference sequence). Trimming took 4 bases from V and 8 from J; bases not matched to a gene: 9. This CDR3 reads CASSSRGTGGYHEQFF. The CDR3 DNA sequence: TGTGCCAGCAGCTCCCGTGGGACAGGGGGCTATCATGAGCAGTTCTTC.

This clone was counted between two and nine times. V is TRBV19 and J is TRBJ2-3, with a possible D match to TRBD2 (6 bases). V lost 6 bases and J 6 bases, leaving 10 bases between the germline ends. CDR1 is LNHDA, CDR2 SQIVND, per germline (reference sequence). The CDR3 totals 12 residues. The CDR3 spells CASRGGLDTQYF. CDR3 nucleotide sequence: TGTGCCAGTAGGGGGGGTCTCGATACGCAGTATTTT.

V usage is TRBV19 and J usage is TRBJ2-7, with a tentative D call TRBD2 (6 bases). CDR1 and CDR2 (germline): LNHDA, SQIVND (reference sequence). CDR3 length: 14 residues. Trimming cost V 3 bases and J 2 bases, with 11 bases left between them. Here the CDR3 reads CASSISSATYEQYF. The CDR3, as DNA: TGTGCCAGTAGTATTTCTAGCGCAACCTACGAGCAGTACTTC.

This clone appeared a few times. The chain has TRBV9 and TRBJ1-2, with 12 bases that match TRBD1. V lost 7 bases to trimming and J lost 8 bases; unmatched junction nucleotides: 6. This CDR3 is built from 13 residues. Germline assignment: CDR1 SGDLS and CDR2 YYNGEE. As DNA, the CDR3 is TGTGCCAGCCTAGGGACAGGGGGCCGCGGCTACACCTTC. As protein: CASLGTGGRGYTF.

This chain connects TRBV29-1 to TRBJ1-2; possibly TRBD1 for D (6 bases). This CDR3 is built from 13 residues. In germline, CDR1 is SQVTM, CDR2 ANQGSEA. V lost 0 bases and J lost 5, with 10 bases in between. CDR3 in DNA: TGCAGCGTTGAAGAGGCAGGGGTGTATGGCTACACCTTC. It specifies CSVEEAGVYGYTF. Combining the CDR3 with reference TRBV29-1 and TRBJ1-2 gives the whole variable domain SAVISQKPSRDICQRGTSLTIQCQVDSQVTMMFWYRQQPGQSLTLIATANQGSEATYESGFVIDKFPISRPNLTFSTLTVSNMSPEDSSIYLCSVEEAGVYGYTFGSGTRLTVV.